The next 21 T cell receptor beta chains were all read from a single sample in a study of blood T cell repertoires in COVID-19. Assay used: immunoSEQ multiplex PCR; TCRdb lists only in-frame clones, some missing. The sample includes around 200,000 clones, more than 80% of them seen just once. Sequencing was performed on peripheral blood. All receptors derive from a human donor in a cohort sampled during active COVID-19.

The chain combines TRBV3-1 (or the pseudogene TRBV3-2) with TRBJ2-1; maybe TRBD2 (7 bases). Germline loops: CDR1 LGHDT, CDR2 YNNKEL (reference sequence). The CDR3 sequence is 17 residues long. Between the trimmed V and J ends, which lost 4 bases and 8 bases, there was a span of 24 bases. The CDR3 DNA sequence: TGTGCCAGCAGCCGCCTCTGGGGGGGGCCTAATTCGGATGAGCAGTTCTTC. It encodes CASSRLWGGPNSDEQFF.

The chain recombines TRBV27 with TRBJ2-7; 7 bases align to TRBD1. The CDR3 is 14 amino acids. Trimming took 6 bases from V and 2 from J; bases not matched to a gene: 7. CDR1 and CDR2 (germline): MNHEY, SMNVEV (reference sequence). CDR3 sequence (DNA): TGTGCCAGCAGCCAAGGGACAGCGACCTACGAGCAGTACTTC. As protein: CASSQGTATYEQYF.

The chain couples TRBV2 to TRBJ2-3, with a weak D call TRBD2 (6 bases). The CDR3 has 15 amino acids. V gave up 9 bases and J gave up 3 bases, with 19 bases separating them. Germline loops: CDR1 SNHLY, CDR2 FYNNEI. The CDR3 coding sequence is TGTGCCAGTTATAATGGGGGGAGGAGGACAGATACGCAGTATTTT. Its protein product is CASYNGGRRTDTQYF.

V gene TRBV9 combines with J gene TRBJ1-4, with TRBD1 matching over 9 bases. The CDR3 contains 13 residues. The germline V gene has CDR1 SGDLS and CDR2 YYNGEE. V was clipped by 3 bases and J by 10 bases; unmatched bases: 4. CDR3 sequence reads: CASSGDRGRKLFF. In DNA form, the CDR3 reads TGTGCCAGCAGCGGAGACAGGGGGAGAAAACTGTTTTTT. The full variable domain, completed using reference TRBV9 and TRBJ1-4, is DSGVTQTPKHLITATGQRVTLRCSPRSGDLSVYWYQQSLDQGLQFLIQYYNGEERAKGNILERFSAQQFPDLHSELNLSSLELGDSALYFCASSGDRGRKLFFGSGTQLSVL.

The chain couples TRBV7-6 to TRBJ2-7; D is perhaps TRBD2 (6 bases). CDR1 SGHVS and CDR2 FNYEAQ come from the germline V gene. The V gene lost 5 bases and the J gene lost 6 bases, with 17 bases spanning the gap. CDR3 length: 14 residues. Here the CDR3 reads CASSPGLTGPEQYF. CDR3 nucleotide sequence: TGTGCCAGCAGCCCGGGACTCACCGGGCCCGAGCAGTACTTC.

The V gene is TRBV9, the J gene TRBJ2-2; 10 positions agree with TRBD1. The CDR3 consists of 16 residues. Losses at the gene ends were 4 bases for V and 1 base for J; bases not matched to a gene: 4. Germline V gene lookup returns CDR1 SGDLS and CDR2 YYNGEE. For the CDR3, the DNA is TGTGCCAGCAGCCTTAGGACAGGGGGGAACACCGGGGAGCTGTTTTTT. As protein: CASSLRTGGNTGELFF. The full variable domain, rest sourced from reference TRBV9 and TRBJ2-2, is DSGVTQTPKHLITATGQRVTLRCSPRSGDLSVYWYQQSLDQGLQFLIQYYNGEERAKGNILERFSAQQFPDLHSELNLSSLELGDSALYFCASSLRTGGNTGELFFGEGSRLTVL.

This rearrangement joins TRBV18 to TRBJ1-1; tentatively, D is TRBD1 (6 bases). Germline values: CDR1 KGHSH, CDR2 LQKENI. Trimming removed 4 bases from V and 1 base from J, with 7 bases in between. This CDR3 region has 13 residues. The CDR3 coding sequence is TGTGCCAGCTCACTAGGGGGGAACACTGAAGCTTTCTTT. Its translation: CASSLGGNTEAFF. The full variable domain, rest sourced from reference TRBV18 and TRBJ1-1, is NAGVMQNPRHLVRRRGQEARLRCSPMKGHSHVYWYRQLPEEGLKFMVYLQKENIIDESGMPKERFSAEFPKEGPSILRIQQVVRGDSAAYFCASSLGGNTEAFFGQGTRLTVV.

This clone appeared a single time. One end of the junction does not line up with germline, which may come from a read error. V is TRBV7-7 and J is TRBJ1-2; 8 bases are shared with TRBD1. Looked up from germline, CDR1 is SSHAT and CDR2 is FNYEAQ (reference sequence). CDR3 length: 22 residues. This CDR3 reads CASSLLHRGAGGRGLYYYGYTF. The CDR3, as DNA: TGTGCTAGCAGCTTACTCCATCGGGGGGCCGGTGGCAGGGGGCTGTATTACTATGGCTACACCTTC.

The chain carries TRBV7-3 and TRBJ2-1; 9 bases are shared with TRBD1. CDR3 length equals 15 residues. CDR1 and CDR2 from the germline V gene are SGHTA and FQGTGA. V was clipped by 2 bases and J by 8 bases; unmatched bases: 7. In DNA form, the CDR3 reads TGTGCCAGCAGCTTACCGGGACAGGGTATAGATGAGCAGTTCTTC. Translating it yields CASSLPGQGIDEQFF.

This sequence joins TRBV19 and TRBJ1-5; D possibly corresponds to TRBD1 (6 bases). The CDR3 runs to 16 residues. Germline V lookup: CDR1 LNHDA, CDR2 SQIVND (reference sequence). Trimming shortened V by 5 bases and J by 0 bases, and 14 bases separated the two germline ends. The CDR3 sequence is CASSPDSRYSNQPQHF. The CDR3 DNA follows: TGTGCCAGTAGTCCGGACAGCCGGTATAGCAATCAGCCCCAGCATTTT. The whole variable domain, remainder taken from reference TRBV19 and TRBJ1-5, is DGGITQSPKYLFRKEGQNVTLSCEQNLNHDAMYWYRQDPGQGLRLIYYSQIVNDFQKGDIAEGYSVSREKKESFPLTVTSAQKNPTAFYLCASSPDSRYSNQPQHFGDGTRLSIL.

The chain is built from TRBV5-4 and TRBJ2-5, with a possible D match to TRBD1 (6 bases). V lost 0 bases to trimming and J lost 2 bases, with 8 bases between them. CDR1 is SGHNT, CDR2 YYREEE, per germline (reference sequence). The CDR3 has 14 amino acids. The chain's CDR3 is CASSLVDRQETQYF. The DNA of the CDR3 is TGTGCCAGCAGCTTGGTGGACAGACAAGAGACCCAGTACTTC.

The chain recombines TRBV5-4 with TRBJ2-4; no reliable D call. The CDR3 length is 13 residues. Germline V gene data show CDR1 as SGHNT and CDR2 as YYREEE (reference sequence). V shed 2 bases and J shed 5 bases, with 8 bases lying between them. CDR3 sequence: CASSFSLENIQYF. In DNA form, the CDR3 reads TGTGCCAGCAGCTTTTCTCTAGAAAACATTCAGTACTTC.

The chain couples TRBV6-5 to TRBJ2-7, with no clear D. Per the germline V gene, CDR1 is MNHEY and CDR2 is SVGAGI. This CDR3 has 14 residues. V gave up 0 bases and J gave up 0 bases, with 6 bases separating them. The CDR3 DNA sequence: TGTGCCAGCAGTTACTCGAGGAGCTCCTACGAGCAGTACTTC. This gives the protein CASSYSRSSYEQYF.

The gene calls are TRBV2 and TRBJ1-2; 9 bases align to TRBD1. Per germline, CDR1 SNHLY and CDR2 FYNNEI. The length of the CDR3 is 15 residues. V lost 5 bases and J lost 3; bases outside the gene matches: 7. CDR3 bases: TGTGCCAGCAGTATAGACAGGGGGAGCGACTATGGCTACACCTTC. This encodes CASSIDRGSDYGYTF.

In its sample, this clone was seen a few times. The chain joins TRBV27 to TRBJ1-1; D possibly corresponds to TRBD1 (5 bases). Germline V gene sequence: CDR1 MNHEY, CDR2 SMNVEV (reference sequence). This CDR3 comprises 13 residues. Trimming took 5 bases from V and 1 from J, leaving 8 bases between them. CDR3 DNA sequence: TGTGCCAGCAGTACAGGTGCGAACACTGAAGCTTTCTTT. Translation gives CASSTGANTEAFF.

This sequence joins TRBV2 and TRBJ2-2; 10 bases fit TRBD2. This CDR3 has 15 residues. CDR1 is SNHLY, CDR2 FYNNEI, per germline. V lost 2 bases and J lost 7; bases outside the gene matches: 4. In nucleotides, the CDR3 is TGTGCCAGCAGTGAAAGCGGGGGGGCCGGCGGGGAGCTGTTTTTT. It encodes CASSESGGAGGELFF.

This chain uses TRBV30 with TRBJ2-7; 9 bases fit TRBD2. Germline CDR1 is GTSNPN and CDR2 is SVGIG (reference sequence). The CDR3 length is 16 residues. Trimming removed 2 bases from V and 5 bases from J; junction bases left unmatched: 13. CDR3 residues: CAWSTLSGGYQNEQYF. CDR3 in DNA: TGTGCCTGGAGTACGCTCAGCGGGGGGTACCAAAACGAGCAGTACTTC.

V and J are TRBV5-1 and TRBJ1-4; the D is unclear. The CDR3 extends over 13 amino acids. The V end lost 0 bases, the J end lost 8 bases, and 8 bases lay between the germline ends. Germline CDR1 SGHRS, CDR2 YFSETQ. CDR3 protein: CASSLGAGEKLFF. The CDR3 DNA is TGCGCCAGCAGCTTGGGGGCGGGAGAAAAACTGTTTTTT.

The chain is built from TRBV27 and TRBJ2-1, with TRBD2 matching 14 bases. The junction had 4 bases not matched to a gene; V was cut back by 1 base and J by 5 bases. CDR1 and CDR2 (germline): MNHEY, SMNVEV (reference sequence). CDR3 length: 17 amino acids. The CDR3 is CASSLLTSGGANNEQFF. In DNA form, the CDR3 reads TGTGCCAGCAGTTTATTGACTAGCGGGGGGGCGAACAATGAGCAGTTCTTC.

The genes are TRBV2 and TRBJ1-5, with a tentative D call TRBD1 (5 bases). Germline-derived CDR1 and CDR2 are SNHLY and FYNNEI. Trimming pared 7 bases from V and 7 bases from J, leaving 17 bases between. The CDR3 sequence is 14 residues long. The CDR3 DNA follows: TGTGCCAGCATGCTTGGAGGGGCGAACCAGCCCCAGCATTTT. Protein sequence: CASMLGGANQPQHF.

V and J are TRBV14 and TRBJ1-1, with D maybe TRBD1 (5 bases). This CDR3 has 15 residues. V was pared by 4 bases and J by 4 bases, with 16 bases between. Germline loops: CDR1 SGHDN, CDR2 FVKESK. DNA for the CDR3: TGTGCCAGCAGCCCCACCGGGGGGGAGGGCACTGAAGCTTTCTTT. Translated, it gives CASSPTGGEGTEAFF.